This is a list of T cell receptor beta chains from one sample in a study of cytomegalovirus exposure and HLA in healthy donors. Clones were sequenced by immunoSEQ multiplex PCR, and TCRdb holds only the in-frame ones, with some missing. Altogether 150,000 to 200,000 clones are present, approximately 85% being singletons, with the ten largest covering about 9.3%. Sequencing was performed on PBMCs. These TCRs come from a man aged 18 to 30 in good health and CMV-seropositive. The CDR3 runs from the conserved cysteine through the conserved F or W. The order of the fields is V gene, J gene, CDR3 protein.

V gene: TRBV7-6; J gene: TRBJ1-4; CDR3 protein: CASSFNREEYEKLFF
V gene: TRBV19; J gene: TRBJ1-2; CDR3 protein: CASFRANGYTF
V gene: TRBV7-8; J gene: TRBJ1-3; CDR3 protein: CASSPARASGNTIYF
V gene: TRBV15; J gene: TRBJ2-5; CDR3 protein: CATSRGQGTQETQYF
V gene: TRBV4-1; J gene: TRBJ1-4; CDR3 protein: CASSQAPLRGRKEKLFF
V gene: TRBV6-1; J gene: TRBJ1-2; CDR3 protein: CASSEGGGADYGYTF
V gene: TRBV19; J gene: TRBJ1-1; CDR3 protein: CASQLGQMNTEAFF
V gene: TRBV19; J gene: TRBJ2-4; CDR3 protein: CASSIGLAGLSKNIQYF
V gene: TRBV30; J gene: TRBJ2-6; CDR3 protein: CAWSRRGSGANVLTF
V gene: TRBV6-1; J gene: TRBJ2-4; CDR3 protein: CASSPGFRNIQYF
V gene: TRBV5-1; J gene: TRBJ2-7; CDR3 protein: CASSLVQTYEQYF
V gene: TRBV30; J gene: TRBJ2-2; CDR3 protein: CASTRPGQTNTGELFF
V gene: TRBV14; J gene: TRBJ1-2; CDR3 protein: CASSQVYAGTGGGYTF
V gene: TRBV25-1; J gene: TRBJ2-3; CDR3 protein: CASSVTGGTDTQYF
V gene: TRBV25-1; J gene: TRBJ2-2; CDR3 protein: CASSESRTGNGELFF
V gene: TRBV23-1; J gene: TRBJ2-5; CDR3 protein: CASSQAGQETQYF
V gene: TRBV5-1; J gene: TRBJ1-3; CDR3 protein: CASSTGQGGGNTIYF
V gene: TRBV5-1; J gene: TRBJ1-1; CDR3 protein: CASSQDLRGPDTEAFF
V gene: TRBV10-1; J gene: TRBJ1-1; CDR3 protein: CASSDRRDRGSTEAFF
V gene: TRBV2; J gene: TRBJ1-1; CDR3 protein: CASRLDRTNTEAFF
V gene: TRBV6-4; J gene: TRBJ1-3; CDR3 protein: CASSPGTGPGNTIYF
V gene: TRBV6-5; J gene: TRBJ2-1; CDR3 protein: CASSYETGDDNEQFF
V gene: TRBV18; J gene: TRBJ2-7; CDR3 protein: CASSPLWGQGVGEQYF
V gene: TRBV6-1; J gene: TRBJ1-2; CDR3 protein: CASSEASDKEYGYTF
V gene: TRBV4-1; J gene: TRBJ1-4; CDR3 protein: CASSHIGQMEKLFF
V gene: TRBV21-1; J gene: TRBJ1-3; CDR3 protein: CASSNPGQVFGNTIYF
V gene: TRBV5-1; J gene: TRBJ2-1; CDR3 protein: CASSLGDRPQGKFF
V gene: TRBV7-8; J gene: TRBJ1-2; CDR3 protein: CASSLWDRGPYGYTF
V gene: TRBV5-5; J gene: TRBJ2-5; CDR3 protein: CASSLEGAWETQYF
V gene: TRBV4-2; J gene: TRBJ2-1; CDR3 protein: CASSQEWGTRFHNGQFF
V gene: TRBV5-4; J gene: TRBJ2-3; CDR3 protein: CASSLVGLQDTQYF
V gene: TRBV6-5; J gene: TRBJ1-3; CDR3 protein: CASSRGQSSGNTIYF
V gene: TRBV10-2; J gene: TRBJ2-5; CDR3 protein: CASSELAWETQYF
V gene: TRBV4-2; J gene: TRBJ2-3; CDR3 protein: CASSQDPQTADTQYF
V gene: TRBV5-5; J gene: TRBJ1-4; CDR3 protein: CASSLETHAEGLFF
V gene: TRBV7-2; J gene: TRBJ1-1; CDR3 protein: CASSQTDKAFF
V gene: TRBV7-7; J gene: TRBJ2-7; CDR3 protein: CASSPTGTGNEQYF
V gene: TRBV5-1; J gene: TRBJ2-3; CDR3 protein: CASSLAPEPDTQYF
V gene: TRBV15; J gene: TRBJ1-1; CDR3 protein: CATSRVQGRGGTEAFF
V gene: TRBV29-1; J gene: TRBJ2-6; CDR3 protein: CSVEGHRGANVLTF
V gene: TRBV19; J gene: TRBJ2-7; CDR3 protein: CASSPPFGAYEQYF
V gene: TRBV5-5; J gene: TRBJ2-7; CDR3 protein: CASSYETGAPSYEQYF
V gene: TRBV5-1; J gene: TRBJ2-4; CDR3 protein: CASREDRGGNIQYF
V gene: TRBV7-9; J gene: TRBJ2-1; CDR3 protein: CASSQNSYNEQFF
V gene: TRBV7-2; J gene: TRBJ2-1; CDR3 protein: CASSSYGEQFF
V gene: TRBV10-3; J gene: TRBJ2-3; CDR3 protein: CAISEGLDRGADTQYF
V gene: TRBV18; J gene: TRBJ1-1; CDR3 protein: CASSPLRTENTEAFF
V gene: TRBV2; J gene: TRBJ2-5; CDR3 protein: CASSDYSSRETQYF
V gene: TRBV27; J gene: TRBJ1-6; CDR3 protein: CASRPDGQTYNSPLHF
V gene: TRBV15; J gene: TRBJ2-2; CDR3 protein: CATSRPGQGVKANTGELFF
V gene: TRBV30; J gene: TRBJ2-3; CDR3 protein: CAWIRVPPDTQYF
V gene: TRBV5-4; J gene: TRBJ1-2; CDR3 protein: CASSATTGGTGYGYTF
V gene: TRBV19; J gene: TRBJ2-7; CDR3 protein: CARGSWVFSEQYF
V gene: TRBV30; J gene: TRBJ2-7; CDR3 protein: CAWSSKVMGTGIHEQYF
V gene: TRBV5-4; J gene: TRBJ2-2; CDR3 protein: CASSPVAVYTGELFF
V gene: TRBV15; J gene: TRBJ1-5; CDR3 protein: CATSRERMEPQHF